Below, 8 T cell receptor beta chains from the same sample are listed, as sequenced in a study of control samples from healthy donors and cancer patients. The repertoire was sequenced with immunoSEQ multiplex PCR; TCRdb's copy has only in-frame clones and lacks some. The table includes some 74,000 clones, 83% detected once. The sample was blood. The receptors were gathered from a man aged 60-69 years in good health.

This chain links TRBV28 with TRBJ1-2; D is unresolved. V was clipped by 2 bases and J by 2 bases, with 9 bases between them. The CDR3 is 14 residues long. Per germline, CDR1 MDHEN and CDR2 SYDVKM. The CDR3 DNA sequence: TGTGCCAGCAGTTTAAGGGAAATAAACTATGGCTACACCTTC. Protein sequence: CASSLREINYGYTF.

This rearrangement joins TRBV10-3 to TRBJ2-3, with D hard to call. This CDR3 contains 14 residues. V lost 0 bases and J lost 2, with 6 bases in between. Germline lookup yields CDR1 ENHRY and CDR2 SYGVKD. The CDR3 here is CAISESRDTDTQYF. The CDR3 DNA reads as TGTGCCATCAGTGAGTCGCGAGACACAGATACGCAGTATTTT.

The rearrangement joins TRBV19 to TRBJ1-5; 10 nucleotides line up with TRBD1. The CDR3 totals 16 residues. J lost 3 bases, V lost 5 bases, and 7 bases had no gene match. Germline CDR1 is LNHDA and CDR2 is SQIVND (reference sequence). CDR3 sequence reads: CASSSRDRGNNQPQHF. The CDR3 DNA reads TGTGCCAGTAGTTCCCGGGACAGGGGAAACAATCAGCCCCAGCATTTT.

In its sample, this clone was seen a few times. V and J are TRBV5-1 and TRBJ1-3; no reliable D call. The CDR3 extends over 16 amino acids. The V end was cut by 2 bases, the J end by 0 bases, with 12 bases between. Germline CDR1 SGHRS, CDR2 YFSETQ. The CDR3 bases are TGCGCCAGCAGCTTTGAAAGTCCGACCTCTGGAAACACCATATATTTT. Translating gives CASSFESPTSGNTIYF.

Here the CDR3 reads CASSEFKGGAGELFF. The CDR3, as DNA: TGTGCCAGCAGTGAATTCAAGGGGGGGGCCGGGGAGCTGTTTTTT. V is TRBV25-1 and J is TRBJ2-2; D is perhaps TRBD2 (7 bases). Germline V gene data show CDR1 as MGHDK and CDR2 as SYGVNS. V was cut by 1 base and J by 6 bases, with 12 bases left in between. The length of the CDR3 is 15 residues.

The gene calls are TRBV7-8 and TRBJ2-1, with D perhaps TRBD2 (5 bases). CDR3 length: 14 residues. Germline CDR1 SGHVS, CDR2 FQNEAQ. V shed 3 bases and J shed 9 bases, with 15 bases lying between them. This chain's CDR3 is CASSFDGVAGEQFF. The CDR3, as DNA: TGTGCCAGCAGCTTCGACGGGGTCGCGGGTGAGCAGTTCTTC.

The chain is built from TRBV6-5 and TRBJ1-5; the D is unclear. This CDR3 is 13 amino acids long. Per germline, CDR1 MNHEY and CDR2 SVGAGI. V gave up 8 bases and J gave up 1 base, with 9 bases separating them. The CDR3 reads CASAVGSNQPQHF. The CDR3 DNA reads TGTGCCAGCGCGGTTGGGAGCAATCAGCCCCAGCATTTT.

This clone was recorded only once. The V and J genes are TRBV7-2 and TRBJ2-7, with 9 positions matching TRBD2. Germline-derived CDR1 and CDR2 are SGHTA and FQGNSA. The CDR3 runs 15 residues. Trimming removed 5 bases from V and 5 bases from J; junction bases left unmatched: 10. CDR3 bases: TGTGCCAGCAGCCCGGGGGGTAGCGGGAGCAACGAGCAGTACTTC. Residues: CASSPGGSGSNEQYF.